The rows below give T cell receptor beta chains drawn from one sample of a study of response to subunit inactivated influenza vaccine. TCRdb reprocessed the RT-PCR reads with MiXCR, giving one entry per CDR3 protein. The sample holds around 570,000 distinct CDR3 sequences, roughly 8.2% seen once. The sample consisted of PBMCs from blood, taken less than 25 months after vaccination. The origin of the receptors is a man aged 50-75 years who received an inactivated influenza vaccine. Both conserved end residues are part of each CDR3. D genes are given only for firm matches. Only some rows state a clone size, as once, few, many or a class for expanded clones.

J | V | size | D | DNA | CDR3
TRBJ2-1 | TRBV11-2 | NA | TRBD2 | TGTGCCAGCAGCTTAGAATATCTAGCGGGGGTTCACAATGAGCAGTTCTTC | CASSLEYLAGVHNEQFF
TRBJ2-7 | TRBV20-1 | few | NA | TGCAGTGCTAGGCGGGACCTGAGTTACGAGCAGTACTTC | CSARRDLSYEQYF
TRBJ2-1 | TRBV5-1 | many | NA | TGCGCCAGCAGCTCCGAGGGAATAGGGTACAATGAGCAGTTCTTC | CASSSEGIGYNEQFF
TRBJ2-3 | TRBV7-9 | few | TRBD2 | TGTGCCAGCAGTTACGGACTAGCGGGGGTGTCAGATACGCAGTATTTT | CASSYGLAGVSDTQYF
TRBJ2-1 | TRBV7-3 | few | NA | TGTGCCAGCAGCTTTGACAGGAGCTCCTACAATGAGCAGTTCTTC | CASSFDRSSYNEQFF
TRBJ2-7 | TRBV4-2 | NA | NA | TGTGCCAGCAGCCAAGTGGCGTCTTCCGAGCAGTACTTC | CASSQVASSEQYF
TRBJ2-3 | TRBV6-2/TRBV6-3 | many | TRBD2 | TGTGCCAGCAGCCCTGGGACTAGCGGCACAGATACGCAGTATTTT | CASSPGTSGTDTQYF
TRBJ1-1 | TRBV28 | NA | NA | TGTGCCAGCAGTTTACCAAGGGGGGACACTGAAGCTTTCTTT | CASSLPRGDTEAFF
TRBJ2-7 | TRBV15 | NA | TRBD2 | TGTGCCACCAGCAAACGACTAGCGGGGATCAACGAGCAGTACTTC | CATSKRLAGINEQYF
TRBJ1-2 | TRBV2 | many | NA | TGTGCCAGCAGACAGGAGTATGGCTACACCTTC | CASRQEYGYTF